This is a list of T cell receptor beta chains from one sample in a study of T-cell reconstitution after alpha-beta-depleted transplantation in children. One entry per CDR3 protein, called by TCRdb with MiXCR from the PCR reads. The sample contains roughly 200,000 distinct CDR3 sequences, roughly a tenth of which appear only once. Sequences were derived from PBMCs, sampled before TCRalphabeta/CD19-depleted stem cell transplant. These receptors were collected from a child under two years old with acute myeloid leukemia, due to receive a stem cell transplant. CDR3s include the opening cysteine and the closing phenylalanine or tryptophan. The order of the fields is D gene, clone size, V gene, J gene, CDR3 DNA, CDR3 protein. A D gene is named only where the DNA matches it firmly. Clone size appears in some rows only: once, few, many, or a class for an expanded clone.

D: TRBD1; size: -; V: TRBV19; J: TRBJ1-2; DNA: TGTGCCAGTAGTAAGGGACAGGGGGCAGCGAACTATGGCTACACCTTC; CDR3: CASSKGQGAANYGYTF
D: -; size: many; V: TRBV24-1; J: TRBJ1-2; DNA: TGTGCCACCCAACCTCGGGCGGGCTATGGCTACACCTTC; CDR3: CATQPRAGYGYTF
D: -; size: many; V: TRBV20-1; J: TRBJ2-7; DNA: TGCAGTTTAAAATCACAGGGAAGGGCGGGGGAGCAGTACTTC; CDR3: CSLKSQGRAGEQYF
D: -; size: few; V: TRBV30; J: TRBJ2-5; DNA: TGTGCCTGGAGTGTACTGCAAGAGACCCAGTACTTC; CDR3: CAWSVLQETQYF
D: -; size: many; V: TRBV12-3/TRBV12-4; J: TRBJ2-6; DNA: TGTGCCAGCAGTCCTGGGGCCAACGTCCTGACTTTC; CDR3: CASSPGANVLTF
D: -; size: many; V: TRBV6-5; J: TRBJ2-7; DNA: TGTGCCAGCAGTTACTCGTTCGGCGGCTTCGAGCAGTACTTC; CDR3: CASSYSFGGFEQYF
D: TRBD2; size: many; V: TRBV30; J: TRBJ2-5; DNA: TGTGCCTGGAAAGCGGGGGGGCCAGGGACCCAGTACTTC; CDR3: CAWKAGGPGTQYF
D: -; size: many; V: TRBV7-2; J: TRBJ1-2; DNA: TGTGCCAGCAGCTTTCGTCAGAACAGTTTCGGTGGCTACACCTTC; CDR3: CASSFRQNSFGGYTF
D: -; size: many; V: TRBV9; J: TRBJ2-7; DNA: TGTGCCAGCAGCGTAGGGGTAGCGGCCTACGAGCAGTACTTC; CDR3: CASSVGVAAYEQYF
D: TRBD2; size: many; V: TRBV7-2; J: TRBJ2-3; DNA: TGTGCCAGCACCCGGCCCCTTAGCGGGGGGGCCGAAGATACGCAGTATTTT; CDR3: CASTRPLSGGAEDTQYF
D: -; size: few; V: TRBV11-2; J: TRBJ2-5; DNA: TGTGCCAGCAGGTCGACGGGGGAGACCCAGTACTTC; CDR3: CASRSTGETQYF
D: TRBD2; size: many; V: TRBV20-1; J: TRBJ2-7; DNA: TGCAGTGCCAATAGCGGGCCCTACGAGCAGTACTTC; CDR3: CSANSGPYEQYF